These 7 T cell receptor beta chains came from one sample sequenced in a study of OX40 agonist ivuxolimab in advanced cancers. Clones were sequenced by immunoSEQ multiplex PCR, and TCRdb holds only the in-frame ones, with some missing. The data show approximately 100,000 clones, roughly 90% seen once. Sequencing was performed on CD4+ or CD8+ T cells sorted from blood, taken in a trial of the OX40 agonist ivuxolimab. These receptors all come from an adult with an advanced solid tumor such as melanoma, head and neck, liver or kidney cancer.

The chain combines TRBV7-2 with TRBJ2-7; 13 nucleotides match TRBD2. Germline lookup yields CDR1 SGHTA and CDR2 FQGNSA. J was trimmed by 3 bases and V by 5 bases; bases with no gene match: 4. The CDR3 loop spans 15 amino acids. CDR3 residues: CASSHGLAGDYEQYF. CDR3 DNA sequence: TGTGCCAGCAGCCATGGACTAGCGGGAGACTACGAGCAGTACTTC.

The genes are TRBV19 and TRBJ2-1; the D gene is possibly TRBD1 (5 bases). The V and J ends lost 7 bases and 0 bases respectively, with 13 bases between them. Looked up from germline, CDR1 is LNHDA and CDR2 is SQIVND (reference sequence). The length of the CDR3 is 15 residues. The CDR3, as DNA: TGTGCCAGTAAAGGTGGGGCAAGCTCCTACAATGAGCAGTTCTTC. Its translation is CASKGGASSYNEQFF.

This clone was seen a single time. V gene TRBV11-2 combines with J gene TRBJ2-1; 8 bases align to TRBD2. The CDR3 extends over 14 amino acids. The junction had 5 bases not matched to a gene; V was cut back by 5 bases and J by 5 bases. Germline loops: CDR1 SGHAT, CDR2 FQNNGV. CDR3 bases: TGTGCCAGCAGCACCGGGACTAGGAACAATGAGCAGTTCTTC. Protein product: CASSTGTRNNEQFF.

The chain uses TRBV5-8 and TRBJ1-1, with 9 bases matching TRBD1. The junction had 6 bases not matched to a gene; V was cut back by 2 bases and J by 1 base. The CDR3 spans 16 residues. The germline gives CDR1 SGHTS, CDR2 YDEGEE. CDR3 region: CASSLYRGLRNTEAFF. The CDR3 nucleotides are TGTGCCAGCAGCTTATACAGGGGGCTACGGAACACTGAAGCTTTCTTT.

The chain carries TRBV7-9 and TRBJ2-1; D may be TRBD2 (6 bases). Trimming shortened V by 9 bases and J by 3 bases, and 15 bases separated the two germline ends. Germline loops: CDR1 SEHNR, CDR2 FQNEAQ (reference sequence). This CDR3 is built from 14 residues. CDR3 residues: CASGAEGSYNEQFF. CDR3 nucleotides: TGTGCCAGTGGGGCGGAGGGGAGCTACAATGAGCAGTTCTTC.

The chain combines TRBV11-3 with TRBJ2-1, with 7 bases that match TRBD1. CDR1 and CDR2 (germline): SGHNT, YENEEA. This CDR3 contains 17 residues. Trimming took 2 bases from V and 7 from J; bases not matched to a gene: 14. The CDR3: CASSLSPRQGRVNEQFF. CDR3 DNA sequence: TGTGCCAGCAGCTTAAGCCCCCGACAGGGTAGGGTTAATGAGCAGTTCTTC.

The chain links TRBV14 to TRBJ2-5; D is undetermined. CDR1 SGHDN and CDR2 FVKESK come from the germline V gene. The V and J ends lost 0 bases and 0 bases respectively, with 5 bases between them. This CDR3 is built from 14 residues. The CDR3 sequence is CASSQDWNQETQYF. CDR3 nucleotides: TGTGCCAGCAGCCAAGATTGGAACCAAGAGACCCAGTACTTC.